This TCR beta chain was documented in a study of long-term antiretroviral therapy in people with HIV. Study-wide results and limits: Patients on ART gained diversity, which nonetheless stayed below transplant donor controls. The study found narrower CDR3 length ranges in HIV repertoires than in controls.

Runs used v3.0 of the immunoSEQ assay and were done at survey level. Sequencing used immunoSEQ multiplex PCR; TCRdb keeps in-frame clones, though not all of them. Of around 20,000 clones in the sample, 76% were seen once. One or more pre-ART and two or more post-ART PBMC samples were available from each donor. The content of samples before DNA extraction was roughly 0.95-10 million cryopreserved PBMC. About this clone: Its cognate antigen is unknown.

The CDR3 runs to 13 residues. CDR1 and CDR2 (germline): SGHTA, FQGTGA. Trimming cost V 4 bases and J 6 bases, with 12 bases left between them. The chain recombines TRBV7-3 with TRBJ2-5; tentatively, D is TRBD2 (7 bases). The material sequenced was unsorted PBMCs, taken 0.5 years before starting antiretroviral therapy. The receptor comes from a woman aged 50 to 65 with HIV. CDR3 in amino acids: CASSWTAGKTQYF. CDR3 nucleotide sequence: TGTGCCAGCAGCTGGACAGCGGGAAAGACCCAGTACTTC.